This T cell receptor (beta chain) was profiled in a study of shared clonotypes between healthy human individuals. The protocol was immunoSEQ multiplex PCR, while the TCRdb copy is restricted to in-frame clones and leaves out a portion. The sample consists of about 520,000 clones, approximately 84% of them appearing once. Trimming at V came to 0 bases and at J to 4 bases, leaving 7 bases not matched to a gene. Germline values: CDR1 SNHLY, CDR2 FYNNEI. CDR3 length: 16 amino acids. The sequence came from a woman between 35 and 50 years old in good health. Some clones in this sample may be carry-over from other donors' samples. The chain links TRBV2 to TRBJ2-7; 9 nucleotides match TRBD2. Material: PBMCs. The CDR3 sequence is CASSEAGNSGRYEQYF. CDR3 bases: TGTGCCAGCAGTGAAGCGGGGAATAGCGGGAGATACGAGCAGTACTTC.